Listed below are T cell receptor beta chains from one sample, sequenced in a study of CD8+CD57+ T cells in acquired aplastic anemia. TCRdb processed the reads anew with MiXCR; each CDR3 protein has one entry. This table has approximately 220,000 distinct CDR3 sequences, 47% appearing once. The sequencing input was sorted CD4+, CD8+, or CD8+CD57+ T cells (not recorded which) from PBMCs. The receptors were sampled from a human donor with aplastic anemia. The CDR3 runs from the conserved cysteine through the conserved F or W. The D gene is left open where the match is weak. Some rows mark clone size as missing; the rest say once, few, many or name a class of expanded clone.

v_call	j_call	clone_size	d_call	cdr3_nt	cdr3_aa
TRBV20-1	TRBJ2-7	.	TRBD2	TGCAGTGCCATCCCGTCTAGCGGGGGTTCTCTCAGGAGCGAGCAGTACTTC	CSAIPSSGGSLRSEQYF
TRBV19	TRBJ1-5	.	.	TGTGCCAGTAGTATGGGCGGAGGTTATGATCGTCCCCAGCATTTT	CASSMGGGYDRPQHF
TRBV6-5	TRBJ1-1	many	.	TGTGCCAGCAGTCCCCGGACAGCGAACACTGAAGCTTTCTTT	CASSPRTANTEAFF
TRBV7-8	TRBJ2-7	many	TRBD2	TGTGCCAGCAGCCCACAGACTAGCGGGATATCCTACGAGCAGTACTTC	CASSPQTSGISYEQYF
TRBV28	TRBJ1-1	.	.	TGTGCCAGCAGTTGGGACCCTACAGGGACGAAGACTGAAGCTTTCTTT	CASSWDPTGTKTEAFF
TRBV25-1	TRBJ1-5	many	.	TGTGCCAGCAGTGACAGAGGAAGGGGAGAGAGCAATCAGCCCCAGCATTTT	CASSDRGRGESNQPQHF
TRBV24-1	TRBJ2-3	.	.	TGTGCCACCAGTGATTTGGCGGCCGTTGGCACAGATACGCAGTATTTT	CATSDLAAVGTDTQYF
TRBV30	TRBJ1-1	few	.	TGTGCCTGGGGAAAAAGATGGCATAACACTGAAGCTTTCTTT	CAWGKRWHNTEAFF
TRBV7-8	TRBJ2-7	many	.	TGTGCCAGCAGCTTAGCATATGTCGAAAACGAGCAGTACTTC	CASSLAYVENEQYF
TRBV29-1	TRBJ2-6	many	.	TGCAGCGTTGAAGACCGGGATCTAAAGTCTGGGGCCAACGTCCTGACTTTC	CSVEDRDLKSGANVLTF
TRBV2	TRBJ1-2	many	TRBD1	TGTGCCAGCATGGACAGGAACTATGGCTACACCTTC	CASMDRNYGYTF
TRBV6-6	TRBJ2-6	many	.	TGTGCCAGCAGCCACCCCCGTTTTGGGGCCAACGTCCTGACTTTC	CASSHPRFGANVLTF
TRBV10-3	TRBJ1-6	.	.	TGTGCCATCAGTGAGGGACTTAATTCACCCCTCCACTTT	CAISEGLNSPLHF
TRBV15	TRBJ1-6	.	TRBD1	TGTGCCACCAGCCGAAGAACCGGGACAGGAGGTTCACCCCTCCACTTT	CATSRRTGTGGSPLHF
TRBV6-6	TRBJ2-7	.	TRBD1	TGTGCCAGCAGTTACCGGGGACAGGATGCCTACGAGCAGTACTTC	CASSYRGQDAYEQYF
TRBV20-1	TRBJ1-2	few	.	TGCAGTGCTAGAGATTTTGGCCGGAGGGCCGGTGGCTACACCTTC	CSARDFGRRAGGYTF
TRBV6-5	TRBJ2-1	few	TRBD2	TGTGCCGGAGCTATGGCTAGCGGGGGCAATGAGCAGTTCTTC	CAGAMASGGNEQFF
TRBV7-9	TRBJ2-2	many	.	TGTGCCAGCAGCTCAGAAAGACGCCTTTACACCGGGGAGCTGTTTTTT	CASSSERRLYTGELFF
TRBV27	TRBJ2-7	few	TRBD2	TGTGCCAGCAGTTTGTCTCTAGCGGGCCTAAACGAGCAGTACTTC	CASSLSLAGLNEQYF
TRBV14	TRBJ2-7	many	.	TGTGCCAGCAGCCAAGGGTCTGGCTGGGGATCCTACGAGCAGTACTTC	CASSQGSGWGSYEQYF
TRBV6-2/TRBV6-3	TRBJ1-1	.	.	TGTGCCAGCACTCAGACAGGAATGAACACTGAAGCTTTCTTT	CASTQTGMNTEAFF
TRBV9	TRBJ1-1	many	.	TGTGCCAGCAGCGTAGGGGAACCAGGTTCAGCTTTCTTT	CASSVGEPGSAFF
TRBV7-9	TRBJ1-6	.	.	TGTGCCAGCAGCTTGAGCGAACCCGGCAGGAGGAATTCACCCCTCCACTTT	CASSLSEPGRRNSPLHF
TRBV3-1	TRBJ2-7	many	.	TGTGCCAGCAGCCCCTTTAAAGGGTACGAGCAGTACTTC	CASSPFKGYEQYF
TRBV29-1	TRBJ2-1	.	.	TGCAGCGTTTTTGAGACGGCCTACAATGAGCAGTTCTTC	CSVFETAYNEQFF
TRBV9	TRBJ2-1	.	TRBD2	TGTGCCAGCAGCGTAGGACTAGCGGGGTACGAGCAGTTCTTC	CASSVGLAGYEQFF
TRBV24-1	TRBJ2-5	.	.	TGTGCCACCAGTGATGCACAGGGTTTGCCAGAGACCCAGTACTTC	CATSDAQGLPETQYF
TRBV20-1	TRBJ1-1	.	.	TGCAGTGCTTTTTCTGGGAGGAACACTGAAGCTTTCTTT	CSAFSGRNTEAFF
TRBV7-9	TRBJ1-2	.	.	TGTGCCAGCAGCATGGGACTAGCGGCTGTAGGCTATGGCTACACCTTC	CASSMGLAAVGYGYTF
TRBV9	TRBJ1-2	.	.	TGTGCCAGCACAGGGCAAGGTTATGGCTACACCTTC	CASTGQGYGYTF
TRBV5-1	TRBJ2-1	.	TRBD2	TGTGCCAGCAGCCCCCGGACTAGCGAATGGAATGAGCAGTTCTTC	CASSPRTSEWNEQFF
TRBV12-3/TRBV12-4	TRBJ2-2	.	TRBD1	TGTGCCAGCGTGGCAGGGGGCACCGGGGAGCTGTTTTTT	CASVAGGTGELFF
TRBV7-2	TRBJ1-1	once	.	TGTGCCAGCAGCTTAATGGCAGGGTCCATGAACACTGAAGCTTTCTTT	CASSLMAGSMNTEAFF
TRBV7-6	TRBJ1-1	many	.	TGTGCCAGCAGCTCAGCGCCGAACACTGAAGCTTTCTTT	CASSSAPNTEAFF
TRBV27	TRBJ1-2	.	.	TGTGCCAGCAGTTTACCAGGGGACGGCTACACCTTC	CASSLPGDGYTF
TRBV7-9	TRBJ1-6	many	.	TGTGCCAGCAGCTTGCCTCAGATTAATTCACCCCTCCACTTT	CASSLPQINSPLHF
TRBV12-3/TRBV12-4	TRBJ2-1	many	.	TGTGCCAGCAGCCACCGTGGGACCTCGGCAGATGAGCAGTTCTTC	CASSHRGTSADEQFF
TRBV12-3/TRBV12-4	TRBJ2-2	.	.	TGTGCCAGCAGGTACACCGGCGAGCTGTTTTTT	CASRYTGELFF
TRBV2	TRBJ2-7	many	.	TGTGCCAGCAGTGAAACCAGCTACGAGCAGTACTTC	CASSETSYEQYF
TRBV7-9	TRBJ2-7	once	TRBD1	TGTGCCAGCAGAGATAGACCGACAGGGAACGAGCAGTACTTC	CASRDRPTGNEQYF
TRBV7-2	TRBJ2-3	.	.	TGTGCCAGCAGCCCCTGGGGAGATACGCAGTATTTT	CASSPWGDTQYF
TRBV10-2	TRBJ1-1	once	.	.	CATFPEQYFGNTEAFF
TRBV5-6	TRBJ2-7	many	TRBD1	TGTGCCAGCAGCCCCGGACAGGGGTGGTACGAGCAGTACTTC	CASSPGQGWYEQYF
TRBV7-2	TRBJ2-7	.	.	TGTGCCAGCAGCCCCCTTATTGGGGTGGTGAGCTACGAGCAGTACTTC	CASSPLIGVVSYEQYF